These 22 T cell receptor beta chains were all obtained from the same sample, sequenced in a study of regulatory T cells in long-lasting Graves disease. Sequencing libraries for TCR beta were prepared with iRepertoire HTBI primers and Arm-PCR of CDR3 regions. TCRdb analysed the multiplex PCR reads with MiXCR anew, one entry per CDR3 protein. The sample has around 400,000 distinct CDR3 sequences, roughly a quarter seen once; the top ten hold roughly 28%. Stated time point: persistent/refractory GD, antithyroid drugs over 5 years with positive TRAb. The TCR library was prepared using RNA isolated from PBMCs. Sequencing used peripheral blood mononuclear cells (PBMCs), obtained when the disease was refractory, from a patient treated with antithyroid drugs. The receptors derive from a female donor with Graves disease.

This clonotype has a count of ten or more. V is TRBV28 and J is TRBJ2-7; the match to TRBD2 covers 8 bases. V shed 4 bases and J 3 bases; nucleotides not matched to a gene: 5. Per the germline V gene, CDR1 is MDHEN and CDR2 is SYDVKM. The CDR3 sequence is 14 residues long. The CDR3 DNA is TGTGCCAGCAGTTGGGGACTAGTCATCTACGAGCAGTACTTC. Its translation is CASSWGLVIYEQYF.

In the case of this clonotype: A far larger clone is just one base off, so this is likely a read error. CDR3 coding DNA: TGTGCCAGCAGCCAAGGCATGAACACTAAAGCTTTCTTT. Its protein product is CASSQGMNTKAFF. This chain joins TRBV3-1 and TRBJ1-1; D is ambiguous. This CDR3 is built from 13 residues. The germline CDR1 and CDR2 sequences are LGHDT and YNNKEL (reference sequence).

This clonotype was found many times. The CDR3: CASSLTLTATEAFF. The CDR3 DNA follows: TGTGCCAGCAGCCTGACGTTGACGGCCACTGAAGCTTTCTTT. The rearrangement joins TRBV28 to TRBJ1-1; D ambiguous. CDR3 length equals 14 residues. Trimming took 6 bases from V and 4 from J, leaving 15 bases between them. The germline CDR1 and CDR2 sequences are MDHEN and SYDVKM. The whole variable domain, filled in from reference TRBV28 and TRBJ1-1, reads DVKVTQSSRYLVKRTGEKVFLECVQDMDHENMFWYRQDPGLGLRLIYFSYDVKMKEKGDIPEGYSVSREKKERFSLILESASTNQTSMYLCASSLTLTATEAFFGQGTRLTVV.

This clonotype was observed many times. The chain joins TRBV12-3 or TRBV12-4 to TRBJ1-5; no reliable D call. The CDR3 consists of 19 residues. V lost 3 bases to trimming and J lost 3 bases, with 24 bases between them. CDR3 protein: CASSLFSWSERDHNQPQHF. The DNA for the CDR3 is TGTGCCAGCAGTTTGTTTTCATGGTCAGAGAGAGATCACAATCAGCCCCAGCATTTT.

V and J are TRBV24-1 and TRBJ2-3; 8 nucleotides agree with TRBD1. The CDR3 totals 14 residues. The germline CDR1 and CDR2 sequences are KGHDR and SFDVKD. V lost 6 bases to trimming and J lost 5 bases; unmatched junction nucleotides: 6. Written as DNA, the CDR3 is TGTGCCACCAGTAACAGGGGGACCTTAGATACGCAGTATTTT. This sequence encodes CATSNRGTLDTQYF.

The table lists this clonotype with many counts. The chain is built from TRBV6-2 or TRBV6-3 and TRBJ1-5; D is possibly TRBD1 (5 bases). V was clipped by 2 bases and J by 5 bases, with 13 bases between them. The CDR3 runs to 15 residues. In germline, CDR1 is MNHEY, CDR2 SVGEGT. The CDR3 here is CASSYRDSVDQPQHF. The CDR3 bases are TGTGCCAGCAGTTACCGGGACTCGGTCGATCAGCCCCAGCATTTT.

This rearrangement joins TRBV13 to TRBJ2-7; possibly TRBD1 or TRBD2 for D (6 bases each). The V and J ends lost 2 bases and 0 bases respectively, with 14 bases between them. This CDR3 contains 16 residues. Germline CDR1 and CDR2: PRHDT and FYEKMQ (reference sequence). The CDR3 DNA sequence: TGTGCCAGCAGCTTATTTGCCGGGGGACACTCCTACGAGCAGTACTTC. Protein product: CASSLFAGGHSYEQYF. Supplemented by reference TRBV13 and TRBJ2-7, the full variable domain reads AAGVIQSPRHLIKEKRETATLKCYPIPRHDTVYWYQQGPGQDPQFLISFYEKMQSDKGSIPDRFSAQQFSDYHSELNMSSLELGDSALYFCASSLFAGGHSYEQYFGPGTRLTVT.

This clonotype turned up a few times. The chain carries TRBV15 and TRBJ1-1; 7 bases line up with TRBD1. Germline V gene data show CDR1 as LNHNV and CDR2 as YYDKDF (reference sequence). V trimming: 3 bases; J trimming: 6 bases; junction bases outside the gene matches: 10. This CDR3 is 15 amino acids long. The CDR3 loop is CATSSRTGDVAEAFF. The CDR3 DNA reads as TGTGCCACCAGCAGTCGCACAGGGGATGTCGCTGAAGCTTTCTTT.

This clonotype was counted ten times or more. The chain links TRBV7-2 to TRBJ2-2; 7 nucleotides align to TRBD1. Germline V gives CDR1 SGHTA, CDR2 FQGNSA. V was clipped by 3 bases and J by 4 bases; unmatched bases: 5. CDR3 length: 15 amino acids. CDR3 DNA: TGTGCCAGCAGCTTGAGACAGGGAATCACCGGGGAGCTGTTTTTT. This encodes CASSLRQGITGELFF.

To note about this clonotype: Relative to the germline gene, one junction end is altered; a read error may explain this. This sequence joins TRBV12-3 or TRBV12-4 and TRBJ2-7, with TRBD1 matching 7 bases. The CDR3 is 14 residues long. The CDR3 sequence: CAGSSGQRTYEQYF. The DNA for the CDR3 is TGTGCCGGCAGTTCGGGACAGCGGACCTACGAGCAGTACTTC.

The V gene is TRBV12-3 or TRBV12-4, the J gene TRBJ2-1; 12 bases agree with TRBD2. This CDR3 has 16 amino acids. V lost 3 bases to trimming and J lost 7 bases; unmatched junction nucleotides: 7. CDR3 sequence: CASSFPLAGGLNEQFF. The CDR3 coding sequence is TGTGCCAGCAGTTTCCCCCTAGCGGGAGGGCTAAATGAGCAGTTCTTC.

The chain recombines TRBV10-3 with TRBJ1-2; D unclear. Germline V gene sequence: CDR1 ENHRY, CDR2 SYGVKD. V lost 0 bases and J 8 bases, leaving 10 bases between the germline ends. The CDR3 has 13 amino acids. The CDR3 loop reads CAISESEQSGYTF. CDR3 coding DNA: TGTGCCATCAGTGAGTCGGAACAGTCGGGCTACACCTTC.

The V and J genes are TRBV29-1 and TRBJ1-1; D is unclear. V lost 8 bases, J lost 4 bases, and 11 bases lay in between. From germline, CDR1 is SQVTM and CDR2 ANQGSEA. CDR3 length: 11 amino acids. CDR3 protein: CSHKDITEAFF. In nucleotides, the CDR3 is TGCAGCCATAAGGATATCACTGAAGCTTTCTTT. Full variable domain (missing parts from reference TRBV29-1 and TRBJ1-1): SAVISQKPSRDICQRGTSLTIQCQVDSQVTMMFWYRQQPGQSLTLIATANQGSEATYESGFVIDKFPISRPNLTFSTLTVSNMSPEDSSIYLCSHKDITEAFFGQGTRLTVV.

The V and J genes are TRBV2 and TRBJ2-2; 8 nucleotides line up with TRBD1. The CDR3 contains 15 residues. Losses at the gene ends were 6 bases for V and 6 bases for J; bases not matched to a gene: 9. Germline V lookup: CDR1 SNHLY, CDR2 FYNNEI. The CDR3: CASSYDRGISGELFF. The CDR3, as DNA: TGTGCCAGCAGCTACGACAGGGGTATATCCGGGGAGCTGTTTTTT.

About this clonotype itself: One base away lies a much larger clone, so this may be a sequencing read error. The gene calls are TRBV5-1 and TRBJ2-6; D unresolved. CDR1 is SGHRS and CDR2 is YFSETQ in the germline V gene. The CDR3 spans 13 residues. The CDR3 DNA reads as TGCGCCAGCGGCTTGCGCGGGGCCAACGTCCTGACTTTC. Amino acid sequence: CASGLRGANVLTF.

This clonotype was recorded a few times. The genes are TRBV5-1 and TRBJ1-5; 9 nucleotides match TRBD1. Germline V gene data show CDR1 as SGHRS and CDR2 as YFSETQ. The CDR3 is 13 amino acids. The V segment lost 7 bases and the J segment 7 bases; nucleotides outside the gene matches: 6. The CDR3 region has the DNA TGCGCCAGCTCCCGGGACAGGGACCAGCCCCAGCATTTT. This encodes CASSRDRDQPQHF.

In this sample, this clonotype turned up many times. The V call is TRBV27, the J call TRBJ1-2, with D perhaps TRBD1 (5 bases). Trimming took 6 bases from V and 0 from J, leaving 14 bases between them. Germline V CDR1 and CDR2: MNHEY, SMNVEV (reference sequence). The CDR3 runs to 15 residues. The DNA of the CDR3 is TGTGCCAGCAGCCCCACGGGACTTCCTAACTATGGCTACACCTTC. Translating gives CASSPTGLPNYGYTF.

The rearrangement joins TRBV6-6 to TRBJ2-7; no clear D. Trimming removed 0 bases at V and 0 bases at J, with 9 bases between. CDR3 length: 15 residues. CDR1 and CDR2 from the germline V gene are MNHNY and SVGAGI (reference sequence). The CDR3 sequence is CASSYSPEFSYEQYF. CDR3 nucleotide sequence: TGTGCCAGCAGTTACTCGCCGGAGTTCTCCTACGAGCAGTACTTC.

The rearrangement uses TRBV18 and TRBJ2-2, with D tentatively TRBD1 or TRBD2 (5 bases each). The CDR3 totals 13 residues. Trimming shortened V by 4 bases and J by 5 bases, and 8 bases separated the two germline ends. Germline V gene lookup returns CDR1 KGHSH and CDR2 LQKENI. The CDR3 spells CASSRDRTGELFF. The CDR3 DNA reads as TGTGCCAGCTCACGGGACCGAACCGGGGAGCTGTTTTTT.

As DNA, the CDR3 is TGTGCCAGCAGTTTTCAAAGGGGTGGCTATGGCTACACCTTC. This codes for CASSFQRGGYGYTF. V is TRBV28 and J is TRBJ1-2; D might be TRBD1 (5 bases). Trimming left V 3 bases short and J 4 bases short, with 12 bases between. This CDR3 contains 14 residues. Germline V CDR1 and CDR2: MDHEN, SYDVKM.

Ten or more counts support this clonotype. The V and J genes are TRBV28 and TRBJ1-1, with D uncertain. CDR1 is MDHEN and CDR2 is SYDVKM in the germline V gene. V gave up 3 bases and J gave up 7 bases, with 21 bases separating them. The CDR3 runs to 16 residues. The CDR3 nucleotides are TGTGCCAGCAGTTTGGGAGGTAAGGGAACCTACCTTGAAGCTTTCTTT. Protein: CASSLGGKGTYLEAFF.

The sample holds many counts of this clonotype. V usage is TRBV12-3 or TRBV12-4 and J usage is TRBJ2-5, with D maybe TRBD2 (6 bases). The germline V and J ends were trimmed by 6 bases and 5 bases, with 13 bases remaining between them. This CDR3 is built from 13 residues. CDR3 sequence: CASRPSEGETQYF. The DNA of the CDR3 is TGTGCCAGCAGGCCGTCGGAGGGGGAGACCCAGTACTTC.